The present entry profiles one TCR beta chain with its context. What antigen it recognizes has not been identified. The sample holds no much larger clone one base away, and base qualities are not on file. The data belong to a study of blood T cells in healthy people across ages (dated by TCRdb to 2014 to 2015). A note on the overall study: In model experiments, roughly one uniquely barcoded TCR beta cDNA molecule per two T cells was captured by template switching. The study analyzed two additional independent replicas of 1 million unique cDNA reads from the same blood draw for two donors, one aged 18 to 29 and one aged 80 or older. The study measured age-related changes in TCR beta repertoire diversity using deep sequencing normalized with unique cDNA molecular identifiers. The donors were divided into four age groups: young (average around 15 years), middle-aged (about 40), aged (about 61) and long-lived (around 87). To avoid experimental bias, donors of different ages were randomly spread across the sequencing lanes. On the study overall, not on this receptor specifically: Estimates of total diversity based on one million sequenced T cells were regarded as lower bounds and as underestimates. Compared with the aged group, the long-lived group had more naive CD4+ T cells, fewer expanded clones and increased TCR diversity, suggesting age selection. Conclusive comparison of naive and antigen-experienced compartments was prevented by the profiling of bulk unsorted PBMCs. Observed TCR beta diversity correlated strongly with the percentage of naive T cells measured by flow cytometry. The CMV infection status of donors was not known, potentially confounding age-related changes in expanded clonotypes. As age increased, observed TCR beta diversity per million T cells dropped in a roughly linear way, and a significant reduction was already evident by age about 40.

Library construction relied on 5' RACE. The instrument given in TCRdb is Illumina HiSeq 2500. A second PCR of about 7 to 12 cycles was run with a J-beta primer mix and a sample-barcoded 5' primer. A template-switch 5' adaptor carrying 12 random nucleotides introduced a unique molecular identifier onto each TCR beta cDNA molecule. Each sample yielded at least 2.5 million CDR3-containing paired-end reads. All of the RNA was converted into first-strand cDNA using the Mint cDNA synthesis kit, with a TRBC-specific oligonucleotide serving as the primer. After uracil-DNA glycosylase treatment, a first 18-cycle PCR used universal primers M1SS and BC2_uni_R on all cDNA. The authors' pipeline ran thus. For normalization, 1 million high-quality reads, each with a distinct molecular identifier, were randomly selected from each sample. Reads sharing molecular identifiers were discarded rather than binned into consensus sequences. MiTCR, run with a Q25 quality threshold and the strictest error-elimination algorithm, handled CDR3 identification, clonotype clustering and error correction. Lower-bound total TCR beta diversity was estimated with a nonparametric unseen species model using Euler transformation. The raw public reads went through TCRdb reprocessing: fastp at Q25, MiXCR clone calling, in-frame beta chains kept. Rows are unified per CDR3 protein, each entry keeping the most common DNA and genes. The V and J calls were not made by the authors but by TCRdb's processing. For this sample there are about 570,000 distinct CDR3 sequences; approximately 25% appear just once. Around 20% of the sample is taken by the ten largest.

Systemically healthy Caucasian individuals from Russia, around 39 in total and aged about 6 to 100 years, were included as donors. Roughly 10 milliliters of peripheral blood were drawn from each donor into EDTA-treated Vacutainer tubes. Ficoll-Paque density-gradient centrifugation was used to isolate PBMCs, with at least 7 million obtained per sample. Trizol reagent was used to extract total RNA from the PBMCs, yielding at least 5.5 micrograms per sample. For every donor, an aliquot of PBMCs went through flow cytometry to measure the percentages of naive CD45RAhigh/CD27high T cells. Based on the germline V gene, the CDR1 and CDR2 sequences are SGHTA and FQGNSA. The cysteine opens and the phenylalanine closes a CDR3 of 15 amino acids. The CDR3 DNA has 45 bases and is translated from base 1. The trim is 5 bases for V and 0 bases for J, with a gap of 11 bases between the germline ends.

This sequence originates from a woman aged 70 to 79 in good health. Sequences were obtained from blood. The chain was built from TRBV7-2 and TRBJ1-3, with no reliable assignment of the D segment. The CDR3 corresponds to CASSDLASSGNTIYF. The base sequence is TGTGCCAGCAGCGACCTAGCTAGCTCTGGAAACACCATATATTTT. Reference TRBV7-2 and TRBJ1-3 genes cover what lies past the CDR3, so the full variable domain is GAGVSQSPSNKVTEKGKDVELRCDPISGHTALYWYRQSLGQGLEFLIYFQGNSAPDKSGLPSDRFSAERTGGSVSTLTIQRTQQEDSAVYLCASSDLASSGNTIYFGEGSWLTVV.